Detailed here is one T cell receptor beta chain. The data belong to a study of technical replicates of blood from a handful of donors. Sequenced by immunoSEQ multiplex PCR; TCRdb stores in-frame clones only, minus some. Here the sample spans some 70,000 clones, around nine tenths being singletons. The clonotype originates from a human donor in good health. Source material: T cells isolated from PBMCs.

The CDR3 loop reads CACERNTEAFF. DNA for the CDR3: TGTGCCTGTGAGAGAAACACTGAAGCTTTCTTT. The chain couples TRBV30 to TRBJ1-1; no clear D gene. V was shortened by 6 bases and J by 2 bases, with 7 bases between the two germline ends. Germline CDR1 is GTSNPN and CDR2 is SVGIG (reference sequence). The CDR3 totals 11 residues.